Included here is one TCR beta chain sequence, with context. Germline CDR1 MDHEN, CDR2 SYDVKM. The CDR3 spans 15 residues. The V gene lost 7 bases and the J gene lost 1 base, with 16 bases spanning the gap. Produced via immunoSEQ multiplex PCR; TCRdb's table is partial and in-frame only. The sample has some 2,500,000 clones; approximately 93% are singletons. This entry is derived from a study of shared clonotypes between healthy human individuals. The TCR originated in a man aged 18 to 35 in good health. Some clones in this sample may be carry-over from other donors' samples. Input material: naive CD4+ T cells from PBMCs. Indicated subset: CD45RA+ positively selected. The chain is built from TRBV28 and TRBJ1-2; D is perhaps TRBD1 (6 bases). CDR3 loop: CASTLGGAINYGYTF. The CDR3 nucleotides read TGTGCCAGCACCTTAGGGGGGGCGATTAACTATGGCTACACCTTC.